The subject of this entry is one T cell receptor (beta chain). Its antigen is currently unknown. The same CDR3 also results from other DNA sequences found in this sample. The entry originates in a study of cytomegalovirus exposure and HLA in healthy donors. Study in general: It was reported in a later analysis that the 100 to 150 validation repertoires used the same platform as the 666 first-cohort repertoires. General study points: A few CMV-associated chains were confirmed in vitro to be specific for CMV antigens.

The germline V gene encodes CDR1 MDHEN and CDR2 SYDVKM. The V end was cut by 2 bases, the J end by 3 bases, with 8 bases between. The CDR3 contains 13 residues. Using immunoSEQ multiplex PCR, the repertoire was profiled, and TCRdb retains in-frame clones only, with some absent. The sample lists approximately 300,000 clones, 70% to 90% occurring once. Sequencing used PBMCs. This chain uses TRBV28 with TRBJ2-7, with D perhaps matching TRBD2 (6 bases). The source is a woman aged 18-35 years in good health and CMV-seronegative. The CDR3 nucleotides are TGTGCCAGCAGTTTACCCGGGAGCTACGAGCAGTACTTC. It is translated as CASSLPGSYEQYF.